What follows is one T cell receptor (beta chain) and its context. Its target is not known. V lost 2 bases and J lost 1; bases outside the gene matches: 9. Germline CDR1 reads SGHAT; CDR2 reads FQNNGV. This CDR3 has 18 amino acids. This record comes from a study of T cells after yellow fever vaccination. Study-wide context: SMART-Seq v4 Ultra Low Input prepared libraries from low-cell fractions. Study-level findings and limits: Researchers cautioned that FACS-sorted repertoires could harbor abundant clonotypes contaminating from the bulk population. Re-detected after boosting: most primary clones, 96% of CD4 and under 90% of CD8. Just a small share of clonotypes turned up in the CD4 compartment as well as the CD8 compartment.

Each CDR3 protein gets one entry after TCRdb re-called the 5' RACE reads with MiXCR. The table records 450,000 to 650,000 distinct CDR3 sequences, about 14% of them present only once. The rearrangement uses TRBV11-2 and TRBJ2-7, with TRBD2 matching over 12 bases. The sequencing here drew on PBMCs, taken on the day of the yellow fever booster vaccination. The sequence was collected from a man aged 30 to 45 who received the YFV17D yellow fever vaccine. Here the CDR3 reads CASSLSSGRAGFSYEQYF. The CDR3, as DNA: TGTGCCAGCAGCTTATCTAGCGGGAGGGCCGGGTTTTCCTACGAGCAGTACTTC.